The 27 T cell receptor beta chains below all came from one sample that was sequenced in a study of T cell responses to AZD1222 COVID-19 vaccine. The method was immunoSEQ multiplex PCR; TCRdb's version includes in-frame clones alone and lacks a portion of them. The sample shows about 90,000 clones, under 95% of them seen only once. The material sequenced was peripheral blood, taken on day 0 of MenACWY control vaccination. These receptors originate from an adult in good health.

CDR3 nucleotides: TGCGCCAGCAGCCCGTTACAGGGCGGTAATTCACCCCTCCACTTT. Protein: CASSPLQGGNSPLHF. The V and J genes are TRBV5-1 and TRBJ1-6, with D possibly being TRBD1 (6 bases). V lost 4 bases and J 6 bases, leaving 14 bases between the germline ends. Germline V gene lookup returns CDR1 SGHRS and CDR2 YFSETQ. CDR3 length: 15 amino acids.

V gene TRBV13 combines with J gene TRBJ2-2, with 7 bases that match TRBD2. The CDR3 sequence is 14 residues long. The germline CDR1 and CDR2 sequences are PRHDT and FYEKMQ (reference sequence). V was pared by 6 bases and J by 7 bases, with 8 bases of the junction left unmatched. CDR3: CASSERLASGELFF. In DNA form, the CDR3 reads TGTGCCAGCAGTGAGCGACTAGCAAGCGGGGAGCTGTTTTTT. Full variable domain (remainder filled in from reference TRBV13 and TRBJ2-2): AAGVIQSPRHLIKEKRETATLKCYPIPRHDTVYWYQQGPGQDPQFLISFYEKMQSDKGSIPDRFSAQQFSDYHSELNMSSLELGDSALYFCASSERLASGELFFGEGSRLTVL.

The rearrangement joins TRBV5-6 to TRBJ2-7; 8 bases match TRBD1. V lost 5 bases and J lost 4; bases outside the gene matches: 8. The CDR3 is 14 amino acids. Germline V gives CDR1 SGHDT, CDR2 YYEEEE. The CDR3 here is CASRGQGGLYEQYF. The CDR3 region has the DNA TGTGCCAGCAGAGGACAGGGCGGTTTGTACGAGCAGTACTTC.

V usage is TRBV21-1 and J usage is TRBJ1-4; TRBD1 is the table's D call and was not checked against the DNA. TRBV21-1 represents a pseudogene. This CDR3 comprises 18 residues. CDR3 in amino acids: CASSTITGPVATNEKLFF. CDR3 sequence (DNA): TGTGCCAGCAGCACCATTACAGGGCCGGTAGCAACTAATGAAAAACTGTTTTTT.

Points on this clone: One end of the junction is discordant with germline, which a read error may explain. This chain joins TRBV7-9 and TRBJ1-6, with D possibly TRBD1 on 5 matching bases. The CDR3 spans 14 residues. CDR1 is SEHNR and CDR2 is FQNEAQ in the germline V gene (reference sequence). The CDR3 DNA follows: TGTGCCAGCAGCTTAGTGGGCGCTTCTGGGACCCTACTTTTT. Translation gives CASSLVGASGTLLF.

In DNA, the CDR3 is TGTGCCAGCAGTCCCAGACAGGGAGGTGGCTACACCTTC. Translating it yields CASSPRQGGGYTF. This sequence joins TRBV2 and TRBJ1-2; 7 nucleotides line up with TRBD1. The germline CDR1 and CDR2 sequences are SNHLY and FYNNEI. The CDR3 runs to 13 residues. After removal of 5 bases from V and 7 bases from J, the junction contained 7 bases not matched to a gene.

The chain combines TRBV24-1 with TRBJ2-3; a weak D match, TRBD1 (6 bases). CDR3 length: 15 amino acids. Trimming pared 4 bases from V and 4 bases from J, leaving 14 bases between. In germline, CDR1 is KGHDR, CDR2 SFDVKD. CDR3 bases: TGTGCCACCAGTGACCCAGGGGTTTGGGCAGATACGCAGTATTTT. Residues: CATSDPGVWADTQYF.

Concerning this clone: The junction shows a germline mismatch at one end, possibly a read error. This sequence joins TRBV2 and TRBJ2-7; 7 bases map to TRBD1. The CDR3 contains 12 residues. The V gene's germline CDR1 is SNHLY and CDR2 FYNNEI. The CDR3 reads CASREPGTDLRF. As DNA, the CDR3 is TGTGCCAGCAGGGAACCAGGGACAGACTTACGATTC. The variable domain in full, completed from reference TRBV2 and TRBJ2-7, reads EPEVTQTPSHQVTQMGQEVILRCVPISNHLYFYWYRQILGQKVEFLVSFYNNEISEKSEIFDDQFSVERPDGSNFTLKIRSTKLEDSAMYFCASREPGTDLRFGPGTRLTVT.

This clone was seen a few times. The chain employs TRBV9 and TRBJ1-2; D not resolved. V was pared by 4 bases and J by 5 bases, with 27 bases between. CDR1 and CDR2 from the germline V gene are SGDLS and YYNGEE. The CDR3 loop spans 18 amino acids. The CDR3 coding sequence is TGTGCCAGCAGCCCTTTTGAGTCGGAGCGGACCGAGAAGTATGGCTACACCTTC. It codes for CASSPFESERTEKYGYTF.

The count of this clone is one. V and J are TRBV6-4 and TRBJ2-1; the D gene could be TRBD1 or TRBD2 (5 bases each). V lost 6 bases and J 8 bases, leaving 20 bases between the germline ends. This CDR3 is 15 amino acids long. The germline CDR1 and CDR2 sequences are MRHNA and SNTAGT. The CDR3 region has the DNA TGTGCCAGCAGCACCGGGACCACCAGTCGGCATGAGCAGTTCTTC. It specifies CASSTGTTSRHEQFF.

The V gene is TRBV12-5, the J gene TRBJ1-2; D is possibly TRBD1 (5 bases). The ends were cut back, 0 bases at V and 8 bases at J, with 22 bases in the middle. This CDR3 region has 17 residues. Germline V gives CDR1 LGHNT, CDR2 FRNRAP. The CDR3 DNA follows: TGTGCTAGTGGTTTGGTAGGTCGAGAGGGGCCGCGGGAGGGCTACACCTTC. Its translation: CASGLVGREGPREGYTF.

The V call is TRBV6-5, the J call TRBJ1-2; 9 bases line up with TRBD1. Losses at the gene ends were 4 bases for V and 2 bases for J; bases not matched to a gene: 8. Germline V gene sequence: CDR1 MNHEY, CDR2 SVGAGI. The CDR3 has 16 residues. The CDR3 loop reads CASSSTTGGSNYGYTF. Here the CDR3 DNA reads TGTGCCAGCAGTTCAACGACAGGGGGATCAAACTATGGCTACACCTTC.

CDR3 loop: CASSLGGVNYGYTF. The DNA for the CDR3 is TGTGCCAGCAGCCTAGGGGGGGTTAACTATGGCTACACCTTC. The V call is TRBV7-9, the J call TRBJ1-2; the D gene is possibly TRBD1 (6 bases). In germline, CDR1 is SEHNR, CDR2 FQNEAQ (reference sequence). The ends were cut back, 5 bases at V and 1 base at J, with 11 bases in the middle. The CDR3 is made up of 14 amino acids.

The chain links TRBV7-9 to TRBJ2-1; TRBD1 matches 10 bases. The CDR3 loop spans 14 amino acids. Looked up from germline, CDR1 is SEHNR and CDR2 is FQNEAQ (reference sequence). The ends lost 5 bases at V and 8 bases at J; junction bases unmatched: 6. In DNA form, the CDR3 reads TGTGCCAGCAGCCTAGGGACAGGGGATCATGAGCAGTTCTTC. Protein product: CASSLGTGDHEQFF. Full variable domain (remainder filled in from reference TRBV7-9 and TRBJ2-1): DTGVSQNPRHKITKRGQNVTFRCDPISEHNRLYWYRQTLGQGPEFLTYFQNEAQLEKSRLLSDRFSAERPKGSFSTLEIQRTEQGDSAMYLCASSLGTGDHEQFFGPGTRLTVL.

The V call is TRBV19, the J call TRBJ2-3; D may be TRBD1 (5 bases). This CDR3 comprises 17 residues. The V and J ends lost 1 base and 7 bases respectively, with 21 bases between them. Per germline, CDR1 LNHDA and CDR2 SQIVND (reference sequence). In DNA, the CDR3 is TGTGCCAGTAGTATAGGACTCGGCAGGGCCAGCACTAATACGCAGTATTTT. Protein: CASSIGLGRASTNTQYF.

This clone was detected a few times. The rearrangement links TRBV27 to TRBJ2-1; unclear D gene. Germline V gives CDR1 MNHEY, CDR2 SMNVEV (reference sequence). V shed 2 bases and J shed 5 bases, with 4 bases lying between them. This CDR3 contains 12 residues. The DNA of the CDR3 is TGTGCCAGCAGTTTACAGAACAATGAGCAGTTCTTC. Its translation is CASSLQNNEQFF.

This chain joins TRBV19 and TRBJ2-7, with 9 bases identical to TRBD1. V was clipped by 4 bases and J by 7 bases; unmatched bases: 11. The CDR3 has 15 residues. From germline, CDR1 is LNHDA and CDR2 SQIVND (reference sequence). This chain's CDR3 is CASSRRGQGEGEQYF. For the CDR3, the DNA is TGTGCCAGTAGTAGACGGGGACAGGGCGAAGGGGAGCAGTACTTC.

The V gene is TRBV9, the J gene TRBJ1-5, with 7 bases lining up with TRBD1. With 4 bases clipped from V and 7 bases from J, the junction kept 14 bases outside the gene matches. This CDR3 spans 16 amino acids. Germline lookup yields CDR1 SGDLS and CDR2 YYNGEE. This chain's CDR3 is CASSTGQEANLQPQHF. Here the CDR3 DNA reads TGTGCCAGCAGCACCGGACAGGAGGCGAATCTGCAGCCCCAGCATTTT.

This chain connects TRBV6-5 to TRBJ2-7, with D tentatively TRBD1 (6 bases). V lost 10 bases and J 3 bases, leaving 16 bases between the germline ends. CDR3 length equals 13 residues. Germline CDR1 reads MNHEY; CDR2 reads SVGAGI. CDR3 nucleotide sequence: TGTGCCACCAAATCGGACAGTTTCTACGAGCAGTACTTC. Its translation is CATKSDSFYEQYF.

The V and J genes are TRBV6-4 and TRBJ1-1; possibly TRBD1 for D (6 bases). CDR1 and CDR2 from the germline V gene are MRHNA and SNTAGT. CDR3 length: 15 amino acids. V was clipped by 6 bases and J by 7 bases, with 21 bases between them. In nucleotides, the CDR3 is TGTGCCAGCAGGCAACAGGGTTCCCTACTCTTTGAAGCTTTCTTT. This sequence encodes CASRQQGSLLFEAFF.

The rearrangement uses TRBV5-5 and TRBJ2-7; D possibly matches TRBD1 or TRBD2 (5 bases each). Germline V gene lookup returns CDR1 SGHKS and CDR2 YYEKEE (reference sequence). Trimming took off 3 bases at V and 3 bases at J, with 10 bases between the two ends. CDR3 length: 13 residues. CDR3 sequence reads: CASSWGPHYEQYF. CDR3 nucleotide sequence: TGTGCCAGCAGCTGGGGACCTCACTACGAGCAGTACTTC. Together with reference TRBV5-5 and TRBJ2-7, the CDR3 gives the full variable domain: DAGVTQSPTHLIKTRGQQVTLRCSPISGHKSVSWYQQVLGQGPQFIFQYYEKEERGRGNFPDRFSARQFPNYSSELNVNALLLGDSALYLCASSWGPHYEQYFGPGTRLTVT.

The chain employs TRBV6-6 and TRBJ1-4; possibly TRBD1 for D (6 bases). Germline CDR1 reads MNHNY; CDR2 reads SVGAGI (reference sequence). The CDR3 length is 15 residues. Trimming pared 0 bases from V and 4 bases from J, leaving 9 bases between. The CDR3: CASSYSRGVNEKLFF. CDR3 nucleotide sequence: TGTGCCAGCAGTTACTCAAGGGGGGTTAATGAAAAACTGTTTTTT.

The chain is built from TRBV19 and TRBJ2-7; D may be TRBD1 (6 bases). This CDR3 has 13 amino acids. V dropped 5 bases and J dropped 2 bases, with 10 bases sitting between them. Germline assignment: CDR1 LNHDA and CDR2 SQIVND (reference sequence). CDR3 DNA sequence: TGTGCCAGTAGTCCCGGGACAACCTACGAGCAGTACTTC. Translated: CASSPGTTYEQYF.

This chain links TRBV19 with TRBJ1-2, with D unclear. The length of the CDR3 is 11 residues. V was trimmed by 4 bases and J by 3 bases, leaving 3 bases between them. Germline V gene data show CDR1 as LNHDA and CDR2 as SQIVND (reference sequence). The CDR3 DNA follows: TGTGCCAGTAGTAATTACTATGGCTACACCTTC. Its protein is CASSNYYGYTF.

The V gene is TRBV28, the J gene TRBJ2-2; 7 nucleotides agree with TRBD1. Germline V gene lookup returns CDR1 MDHEN and CDR2 SYDVKM. There are 15 residues in the CDR3. The ends lost 6 bases at V and 5 bases at J; junction bases unmatched: 9. The CDR3 sequence is CASSPGQVGTGELFF. The CDR3 nucleotides read TGTGCCAGCAGCCCCGGACAGGTGGGGACCGGGGAGCTGTTTTTT.

CDR3 nucleotide sequence: TGTGCCAGCACCCCGCAGGGGGTATTCACTGAAGCTTTCTTT. Its translation is CASTPQGVFTEAFF. The V gene is TRBV6-5, the J gene TRBJ1-1, with 7 bases matching TRBD1. V lost 7 bases to trimming and J lost 4 bases; unmatched junction nucleotides: 9. This CDR3 region has 14 residues. CDR1 and CDR2 from the germline V gene are MNHEY and SVGAGI.

The chain has TRBV7-9 and TRBJ2-2; D gene unclear. V was cut by 6 bases and J by 1 base, with 9 bases left in between. CDR1 and CDR2 (germline): SEHNR, FQNEAQ (reference sequence). The CDR3 is 14 residues long. DNA for the CDR3: TGTGCCAGCAGGTCCTCGGGGAACACCGGGGAGCTGTTTTTT. Encoded protein: CASRSSGNTGELFF.